The 29 T cell receptor beta chains reported below all come from one sample, sequenced in a study of blood T cell repertoires in COVID-19. The assay was immunoSEQ multiplex PCR, and TCRdb's table has in-frame clones only and misses some. The table shows 230,000 or so clones, with about 91% occurring only once. The sequencing input was PBMCs or T cells enriched from blood (not recorded which). Receptors originate from a woman aged 45-60 years with acute COVID-19.

This chain uses TRBV19 with TRBJ1-2; 9 bases align to TRBD1. With V trimmed by 6 bases and J by 12 bases, 14 bases remained unmatched. Per germline, CDR1 LNHDA and CDR2 SQIVND (reference sequence). The CDR3 spans 14 residues. The CDR3 DNA follows: TGTGCCAGTAGGTCGGGGACAGGGCCCCTTCTGCACACCTTC. It translates to CASRSGTGPLLHTF.

The J gene is TRBJ2-2, the V gene TRBV11-3; the D is unclear. This CDR3 has 12 amino acids. The V end lost 3 bases, the J end lost 8 bases, and 7 bases lay between the germline ends. Germline V gives CDR1 SGHNT, CDR2 YENEEA. The CDR3 loop reads CASSFGGGELFF. The CDR3 DNA follows: TGTGCCAGCAGCTTTGGCGGAGGGGAGCTGTTTTTT.

A single count supports this clone. CDR3 nucleotides: TGTGCCAGCAGCTTAGGTGCGGCAGTAGGTCAGCCCCAGCATTTT. Protein product: CASSLGAAVGQPQHF. The V call is TRBV11-2, the J call TRBJ1-5, with D hard to call. The V and J ends lost 1 base and 6 bases respectively, with 13 bases between them. This CDR3 is 15 amino acids long. CDR1 and CDR2 from the germline V gene are SGHAT and FQNNGV. Using reference TRBV11-2 and TRBJ1-5 for the parts outside the CDR3, the full variable domain is EAGVAQSPRYKIIEKRQSVAFWCNPISGHATLYWYQQILGQGPKLLIQFQNNGVVDDSQLPKDRFSAERLKGVDSTLKIQPAKLEDSAVYLCASSLGAAVGQPQHFGDGTRLSIL.

The sample holds one count of this clone. CDR3 protein: CASSSSGSGRHEQFF. DNA of the CDR3: TGTGCCAGCAGTTCGAGCGGGTCCGGCCGCCATGAGCAGTTCTTC. J is TRBJ2-1 and V is TRBV28; D may be TRBD2 (6 bases). This CDR3 has 15 amino acids. V lost 4 bases and J 8 bases, leaving 18 bases between the germline ends. Germline CDR1 reads MDHEN; CDR2 reads SYDVKM.

This chain joins TRBV7-9 and TRBJ2-3; D not certain. The CDR3 length is 12 residues. Germline V gene data show CDR1 as SEHNR and CDR2 as FQNEAQ (reference sequence). Trimming pared 4 bases from V and 3 bases from J, leaving 5 bases between. The CDR3 protein is CASSSVTDTQYF. In nucleotides, the CDR3 is TGTGCCAGCAGCTCAGTTACAGATACGCAGTATTTT.

The J gene is TRBJ2-7, the V gene TRBV5-1; 8 nucleotides match TRBD2. The J segment lost 5 bases and the V segment lost 2 bases, leaving 6 bases of the junction unmatched. Germline CDR1 and CDR2: SGHRS and YFSETQ. The CDR3 has 14 amino acids. The CDR3 loop reads CASSFEAGVHEQYF. For the CDR3, the DNA is TGCGCCAGCAGCTTCGAAGCGGGAGTCCACGAGCAGTACTTC.

The chain couples TRBV28 to TRBJ2-5, with 12 bases identical to TRBD2. The CDR3 totals 15 residues. The V segment lost 4 bases and the J segment 4 bases; nucleotides outside the gene matches: 4. The germline gives CDR1 MDHEN, CDR2 SYDVKM. For the CDR3, the DNA is TGTGCCAGCAGTTCCTCTAGCGGGAGGGGAGAGACCCAGTACTTC. Its protein is CASSSSSGRGETQYF.

The genes are TRBV9 and TRBJ1-3, with a weak D call TRBD1 (5 bases). V was cut by 4 bases and J by 0 bases, with 20 bases left in between. CDR3 length: 18 amino acids. Looked up from germline, CDR1 is SGDLS and CDR2 is YYNGEE. CDR3: CASSSTPGGLSSGNTIYF. CDR3 DNA sequence: TGTGCCAGCAGCTCCACACCCGGGGGACTGAGCTCTGGAAACACCATATATTTT.

V gene TRBV7-9 combines with J gene TRBJ2-2, with 10 bases that match TRBD2. CDR1 is SEHNR, CDR2 FQNEAQ, per germline (reference sequence). Germline trimming cut 3 bases from V and 3 bases from J; bases unmatched to any gene: 4. CDR3 length: 16 amino acids. CDR3 in amino acids: CASSFSSGSDTGELFF. CDR3 in DNA: TGTGCCAGCAGCTTTTCTAGCGGGAGCGACACCGGGGAGCTGTTTTTT.

V and J are TRBV11-1 and TRBJ2-7; D remains unclear. This CDR3 contains 13 residues. The germline V and J ends were trimmed by 1 base and 6 bases, with 10 bases remaining between them. Germline values: CDR1 SGHAT, CDR2 FQDESV (reference sequence). The CDR3 DNA reads as TGTGCCAGCAGCTTAGACCCTCTAGGCGAGCAGTACTTC. It codes for CASSLDPLGEQYF.

The CDR3: CASSPGLVLPNEQFF. The CDR3 bases are TGTGCCAGCAGCCCGGGACTAGTATTACCCAATGAGCAGTTCTTC. This chain connects TRBV7-8 to TRBJ2-1, with TRBD2 matching over 8 bases. The ends lost 5 bases at V and 6 bases at J; junction bases unmatched: 9. CDR3 length equals 15 residues. Germline CDR1 SGHVS, CDR2 FQNEAQ.

The chain carries TRBV28 and TRBJ2-7, with TRBD1 matching 11 bases. The CDR3 extends over 16 amino acids. Germline trimming cut 1 base from V and 1 base from J; bases unmatched to any gene: 3. The V gene's germline CDR1 is MDHEN and CDR2 SYDVKM. The CDR3 sequence: CASSLFGTGGSYEQYF. The CDR3 DNA is TGTGCCAGCAGTTTATTTGGGACAGGGGGTTCCTACGAGCAGTACTTC.

The rearrangement uses TRBV28 and TRBJ1-5, with 9 nucleotides matching TRBD1. The CDR3 is 15 amino acids. V lost 6 bases, J lost 6 bases, and 9 bases stayed unmatched. The germline V gene encodes CDR1 MDHEN and CDR2 SYDVKM. This chain's CDR3 is CASSQDRGSFQPQHF. DNA for the CDR3: TGTGCCAGCAGCCAAGACAGGGGGTCTTTTCAGCCCCAGCATTTT.

This clone was counted once. V gene TRBV5-6 combines with J gene TRBJ2-7, with 7 bases aligning to TRBD1. The CDR3 is made up of 14 amino acids. V trimming: 4 bases; J trimming: 2 bases; junction bases outside the gene matches: 6. The germline gives CDR1 SGHDT, CDR2 YYEEEE. The CDR3 coding sequence is TGTGCCAGCAGCAGCCGGGACAGCGCCTACGAGCAGTACTTC. Its translation is CASSSRDSAYEQYF.

The chain uses TRBV7-2 and TRBJ2-7; D may be TRBD1 (7 bases). The germline V gene has CDR1 SGHTA and CDR2 FQGNSA. V dropped 1 base and J dropped 2 bases, with 12 bases sitting between them. The length of the CDR3 is 15 residues. CDR3 residues: CASSLGQGLAYEQYF. The CDR3 nucleotides read TGTGCCAGCAGCTTAGGACAGGGACTGGCCTACGAGCAGTACTTC.

The sample holds one count of this clone. V is TRBV2 and J is TRBJ2-7; 8 bases fit TRBD1. Per the germline V gene, CDR1 is SNHLY and CDR2 is FYNNEI. The CDR3 is made up of 15 amino acids. The V and J ends lost 10 bases and 3 bases, in that order; junction bases with no gene match: 14. In nucleotides, the CDR3 is TGTGCCACTACGGACAGGGAAGCCATAATCTACGAGCAGTACTTC. Amino acids: CATTDREAIIYEQYF.

The rearrangement uses TRBV24-1 and TRBJ2-7, with D uncertain. From germline, CDR1 is KGHDR and CDR2 SFDVKD. V was clipped by 1 base and J by 7 bases, with 10 bases between them. The CDR3 has 13 amino acids. The CDR3 nucleotides read TGTGCCACCAGTGATTTAGACTCCCCTGAGCAGTACTTC. This encodes CATSDLDSPEQYF.

The V and J genes are TRBV9 and TRBJ2-1; TRBD2 aligns across 7 bases. This CDR3 comprises 16 residues. After removal of 0 bases from V and 3 bases from J, the junction contained 6 bases not matched to a gene. Germline V CDR1 and CDR2: SGDLS, YYNGEE. Written as DNA, the CDR3 is TGTGCCAGCAGCGTAGACCCCGGGACTAACTACAATGAGCAGTTCTTC. Its translation: CASSVDPGTNYNEQFF.

The V call is TRBV27, the J call TRBJ1-1; tentatively, D is TRBD1 (6 bases). The CDR3 has 13 amino acids. The V end was cut by 8 bases, the J end by 1 base, with 11 bases between. In germline, CDR1 is MNHEY, CDR2 SMNVEV (reference sequence). CDR3 in amino acids: CASGQTGNTEAFF. For the CDR3, the DNA is TGTGCCAGCGGACAGACAGGGAACACTGAAGCTTTCTTT.

This clone was picked up many times. V is TRBV2 and J is TRBJ1-1; TRBD1 agrees at 8 bases. Per germline, CDR1 SNHLY and CDR2 FYNNEI. This CDR3 is built from 18 residues. V lost 1 base to trimming and J lost 4 bases; unmatched junction nucleotides: 14. Written as DNA, the CDR3 is TGTGCCAGCAGTGAAGGCCGGGCAGGGGGCGCATCCACCACTGAAGCTTTCTTT. This codes for CASSEGRAGGASTTEAFF. Combining the CDR3 with reference TRBV2 and TRBJ1-1 gives the whole variable domain EPEVTQTPSHQVTQMGQEVILRCVPISNHLYFYWYRQILGQKVEFLVSFYNNEISEKSEIFDDQFSVERPDGSNFTLKIRSTKLEDSAMYFCASSEGRAGGASTTEAFFGQGTRLTVV.

J is TRBJ1-5 and V is TRBV28; weak D call: TRBD1 (6 bases). Germline V gene sequence: CDR1 MDHEN, CDR2 SYDVKM. The germline V and J ends were trimmed by 6 bases and 3 bases, with 12 bases remaining between them. CDR3 size: 14 residues. DNA for the CDR3: TGTGCCAGCAGATACCGGACAGTCAATCAGCCCCAGCATTTT. Amino acid sequence: CASRYRTVNQPQHF.

This rearrangement joins TRBV29-1 to TRBJ2-5; TRBD2 agrees at 11 bases. This CDR3 comprises 13 residues. Germline CDR1 reads SQVTM; CDR2 reads ANQGSEA. The V and J ends lost 3 bases and 4 bases, in that order; junction bases with no gene match: 1. The CDR3 is CSVETSGTETQYF. The CDR3, as DNA: TGCAGCGTTGAGACTAGCGGGACAGAGACCCAGTACTTC.

J is TRBJ2-3 and V is TRBV30; TRBD2 is a possible D gene (5 bases). There are 11 residues in the CDR3. Germline CDR1 is GTSNPN and CDR2 is SVGIG (reference sequence). V was clipped by 5 bases and J by 15 bases, with 18 bases between them. Here the CDR3 DNA reads TGTGCCTGGGGGCCGGAGGTAGCTCGCTATTTT. This sequence encodes CAWGPEVARYF.

The chain is built from TRBV4-2 and TRBJ2-2, with D perhaps TRBD1 (5 bases). V was shortened by 6 bases and J by 0 bases, with 23 bases between the two germline ends. This CDR3 has 19 amino acids. Per germline, CDR1 LGHNA and CDR2 YNFKEQ. CDR3 nucleotides: TGTGCCAGCAGTCAAATCTTTCAGGGTAATTACGCGAACACCGGGGAGCTGTTTTTT. Translating gives CASSQIFQGNYANTGELFF.

This chain connects TRBV19 to TRBJ2-5; 11 bases fit TRBD2. The length of the CDR3 is 15 residues. The ends lost 7 bases at V and 2 bases at J; junction bases unmatched: 6. Germline loops: CDR1 LNHDA, CDR2 SQIVND (reference sequence). This CDR3 is CASISGRAGQETQYF. CDR3 DNA: TGTGCCAGTATTAGCGGGAGGGCCGGGCAAGAGACCCAGTACTTC.

CDR3: CASSPGTDQPQHF. The DNA for the CDR3 is TGTGCCAGCTCACCCGGGACAGATCAGCCCCAGCATTTT. The gene calls are TRBV18 and TRBJ1-5; 7 positions agree with TRBD1. J lost 5 bases, V lost 3 bases, and 1 base had no gene match. Germline CDR1 is KGHSH and CDR2 is LQKENI. This CDR3 spans 13 amino acids.

The V and J genes are TRBV7-9 and TRBJ2-1; 11 bases agree with TRBD2. CDR1 is SEHNR and CDR2 is FQNEAQ in the germline V gene (reference sequence). The CDR3 consists of 14 residues. Unmatched junction bases numbered 7, after V lost 5 bases and J lost 10 bases. The CDR3 DNA reads TGTGCCAGCAGCCTACTAGCGGGAGTGAGAGAGCAGTTCTTC. Translation: CASSLLAGVREQFF. The full variable domain, completed using reference TRBV7-9 and TRBJ2-1, is DTGVSQNPRHKITKRGQNVTFRCDPISEHNRLYWYRQTLGQGPEFLTYFQNEAQLEKSRLLSDRFSAERPKGSFSTLEIQRTEQGDSAMYLCASSLLAGVREQFFGPGTRLTVL.

J is TRBJ1-1 and V is TRBV19, with a weak D call TRBD1 (6 bases). CDR1 and CDR2 from the germline V gene are LNHDA and SQIVND (reference sequence). The germline V and J ends were trimmed by 7 bases and 7 bases, with 13 bases remaining between them. The CDR3 runs 12 residues. For the CDR3, the DNA is TGTGCCAGTATCACCCAGGGGAATGAAGCTTTCTTT. Translated: CASITQGNEAFF.

V usage is TRBV28 and J usage is TRBJ2-5; 8 bases fit TRBD2. Germline assignment: CDR1 MDHEN and CDR2 SYDVKM. The CDR3 totals 16 residues. J lost 5 bases, V lost 4 bases, and 12 bases had no gene match. The DNA for the CDR3 is TGTGCCAGCAGTTCGTTGACAGGTCGGGGGGGGGAGACCCAGTACTTC. Translating gives CASSSLTGRGGETQYF.